Presented here are 17 T cell receptor beta chains from one specimen sequenced in a study of beta chain features in type 1 diabetes. Expressed TCRB transcripts were sequenced because the isolated RNA had all been reverse transcribed beforehand. Libraries were prepared by immunoSEQ multiplex PCR; TCRdb keeps only in-frame clonotypes and omits some of them. The table shows approximately 380,000 clones, with less than 15% occurring only once. The sequencing input was naive CD4+ T cells from blood. Receptors were obtained from a woman aged 18-29 years in good health.

This clone was seen a handful of times. This sequence joins TRBV7-2 and TRBJ1-2, with D tentatively TRBD1 (6 bases). CDR1 is SGHTA and CDR2 is FQGNSA in the germline V gene. The length of the CDR3 is 14 residues. V gave up 1 base and J gave up 3 bases, with 9 bases separating them. The CDR3 region has the DNA TGTGCCAGCAGCTTAGGGTGGACAGACTATGGCTACACCTTC. This codes for CASSLGWTDYGYTF.

This chain links TRBV30 with TRBJ1-4, with D perhaps TRBD1 (5 bases). The V gene's germline CDR1 is GTSNPN and CDR2 SVGIG (reference sequence). The CDR3 is 11 residues long. Trimming removed 2 bases from V and 12 bases from J, with 10 bases in between. The CDR3 coding sequence is TGTGCCTGGAGTTCCAGGGTTGAACTGTTTTTT. Translated: CAWSSRVELFF.

The chain links TRBV15 to TRBJ2-5; D might be TRBD2 (6 bases). Trimming took 5 bases from V and 3 from J, leaving 13 bases between them. Per germline, CDR1 LNHNV and CDR2 YYDKDF (reference sequence). The CDR3 length is 14 residues. The CDR3 region is CATSWTLAKETQYF. CDR3 DNA sequence: TGTGCCACCAGCTGGACACTAGCCAAAGAGACCCAGTACTTC.

This clone was found a few times. The J gene is TRBJ2-3, the V gene TRBV7-2; 8 bases map to TRBD2. The length of the CDR3 is 16 residues. After removal of 3 bases from V and 6 bases from J, the junction contained 11 bases not matched to a gene. Germline-derived CDR1 and CDR2 are SGHTA and FQGNSA. This chain's CDR3 is CASSFGFAGGSDTQYF. In DNA form, the CDR3 reads TGTGCCAGCAGCTTTGGGTTTGCGGGAGGTTCCGATACGCAGTATTTT.

This clone was detected only a few times. The chain is built from TRBV29-1 and TRBJ1-2; 12 bases are shared with TRBD1. The germline CDR1 and CDR2 sequences are SQVTM and ANQGSEA. V lost 6 bases, J lost 6 bases, and 8 bases stayed unmatched. The CDR3 covers 14 residues. CDR3: CSVAGTGGWDGYTF. The CDR3 region has the DNA TGCAGCGTGGCCGGGACAGGGGGCTGGGATGGCTACACCTTC. Based on the CDR3 plus reference TRBV29-1 and TRBJ1-2, the full variable domain is SAVISQKPSRDICQRGTSLTIQCQVDSQVTMMFWYRQQPGQSLTLIATANQGSEATYESGFVIDKFPISRPNLTFSTLTVSNMSPEDSSIYLCSVAGTGGWDGYTFGSGTRLTVV.

There are a few counts of this clone. In the same sample, other DNA sequences code for this CDR3. This chain links TRBV30 with TRBJ1-5, with D unresolved. Trimming stripped 0 bases from V and 4 bases from J, with 7 bases between. CDR1 and CDR2 from the germline V gene are GTSNPN and SVGIG (reference sequence). The CDR3 extends over 13 amino acids. This chain's CDR3 is CAWSVRGNQPQHF. The CDR3 bases are TGTGCCTGGAGTGTACGAGGGAATCAGCCCCAGCATTTT.

In this sample, this clone turned up a few times. The chain links TRBV29-1 to TRBJ2-1; 8 bases are shared with TRBD2. Per germline, CDR1 SQVTM and CDR2 ANQGSEA. The CDR3 is 16 residues long. J was trimmed by 1 base and V by 1 base; bases with no gene match: 6. The CDR3 loop is CSVEAAGTSSYNEQFF. The CDR3 coding sequence is TGCAGCGTTGAAGCCGCCGGGACTAGTTCCTACAATGAGCAGTTCTTC.

This clone turned up a few times. The chain joins TRBV19 to TRBJ2-2; 8 bases are shared with TRBD2. V was clipped by 7 bases and J by 3 bases; unmatched bases: 4. The CDR3 loop spans 14 amino acids. Germline values: CDR1 LNHDA, CDR2 SQIVND (reference sequence). The CDR3 DNA is TGTGCCAGTATTAGTAGCGGGGACACCGGGGAGCTGTTTTTT. It encodes CASISSGDTGELFF.

This clone came up a few times. The chain couples TRBV10-3 to TRBJ1-1; D call uncertain. CDR1 is ENHRY, CDR2 SYGVKD, per germline. The CDR3 loop spans 13 amino acids. V lost 7 bases, J lost 0 bases, and 9 bases lay in between. The CDR3 nucleotides are TGTGCCATCAAAGCAGGCCTGAACACTGAAGCTTTCTTT. It codes for CAIKAGLNTEAFF.

This chain connects TRBV30 to TRBJ1-5; perhaps TRBD1 as D (6 bases). Trimming removed 8 bases from V and 8 bases from J, with 13 bases in between. CDR1 GTSNPN and CDR2 SVGIG come from the germline V gene (reference sequence). The CDR3 spans 11 residues. The CDR3 protein is CAAGQTKPQHF. In DNA, the CDR3 is TGTGCCGCAGGACAGACCAAGCCCCAGCATTTT.

This sequence joins TRBV28 and TRBJ2-6, with a possible D match to TRBD1 (5 bases). Trimming took 6 bases from V and 0 from J, leaving 6 bases between them. Germline values: CDR1 MDHEN, CDR2 SYDVKM. The CDR3 extends over 14 amino acids. In DNA, the CDR3 is TGTGCCAGCAGAAGGGGCTCTGGGGCCAACGTCCTGACTTTC. Protein: CASRRGSGANVLTF. Filled out from reference TRBV28 and TRBJ2-6, the complete variable domain reads DVKVTQSSRYLVKRTGEKVFLECVQDMDHENMFWYRQDPGLGLRLIYFSYDVKMKEKGDIPEGYSVSREKKERFSLILESASTNQTSMYLCASRRGSGANVLTFGAGSRLTVL.

This clone was picked up a small number of times. The chain couples TRBV27 to TRBJ2-3; D not resolved. V was trimmed by 7 bases and J by 7 bases, leaving 15 bases between them. CDR3 size: 13 residues. CDR1 and CDR2 (germline): MNHEY, SMNVEV (reference sequence). The CDR3 reads CASTAMAENTQYF. The CDR3 nucleotides are TGTGCCAGCACTGCAATGGCGGAAAATACGCAGTATTTT.

This chain connects TRBV7-9 to TRBJ2-5; no clear D. The CDR3 runs to 14 residues. CDR1 is SEHNR, CDR2 FQNEAQ, per germline (reference sequence). Trimming took off 3 bases at V and 2 bases at J, with 10 bases between the two ends. The CDR3 DNA follows: TGTGCCAGCAGCTTCCACGACTTGCAAGAGACCCAGTACTTC. It encodes CASSFHDLQETQYF.

V gene TRBV27 combines with J gene TRBJ1-2, with 8 bases matching TRBD1. Germline-derived CDR1 and CDR2 are MNHEY and SMNVEV (reference sequence). The CDR3 spans 13 residues. Germline trimming cut 6 bases from V and 5 bases from J; bases unmatched to any gene: 5. As DNA, the CDR3 is TGTGCCAGCAGGTGGGACAGGCGATATGGCTACACCTTC. Its protein is CASRWDRRYGYTF.

This clone was observed a handful of times. This rearrangement joins TRBV9 to TRBJ1-2, with D perhaps matching TRBD1 (6 bases). Germline assignment: CDR1 SGDLS and CDR2 YYNGEE. V gave up 3 bases and J gave up 6 bases, with 12 bases separating them. The CDR3 loop spans 13 amino acids. CDR3 loop: CASSAGNRDGYTF. The CDR3 coding sequence is TGTGCCAGCAGCGCAGGCAACAGGGATGGCTACACCTTC. The whole variable domain, remainder taken from reference TRBV9 and TRBJ1-2, is DSGVTQTPKHLITATGQRVTLRCSPRSGDLSVYWYQQSLDQGLQFLIQYYNGEERAKGNILERFSAQQFPDLHSELNLSSLELGDSALYFCASSAGNRDGYTFGSGTRLTVV.

The chain recombines TRBV28 with TRBJ2-3; 7 bases are shared with TRBD2. The CDR3 runs 16 residues. With 0 bases clipped from V and 0 bases from J, the junction kept 3 bases outside the gene matches. Germline V gene lookup returns CDR1 MDHEN and CDR2 SYDVKM. The CDR3 DNA sequence: TGTGCCAGCAGTTTATGGGCTAGCGGAAGCACAGATACGCAGTATTTT. It is translated as CASSLWASGSTDTQYF.

The J gene is TRBJ2-1, the V gene TRBV6-5; 7 nucleotides align to TRBD1. After removal of 4 bases from V and 5 bases from J, the junction contained 8 bases not matched to a gene. The CDR3 length is 15 residues. Germline V lookup: CDR1 MNHEY, CDR2 SVGAGI. The CDR3 spells CASSSPGQINNEQFF. Written as DNA, the CDR3 is TGTGCCAGCAGTTCCCCGGGACAGATTAACAATGAGCAGTTCTTC.